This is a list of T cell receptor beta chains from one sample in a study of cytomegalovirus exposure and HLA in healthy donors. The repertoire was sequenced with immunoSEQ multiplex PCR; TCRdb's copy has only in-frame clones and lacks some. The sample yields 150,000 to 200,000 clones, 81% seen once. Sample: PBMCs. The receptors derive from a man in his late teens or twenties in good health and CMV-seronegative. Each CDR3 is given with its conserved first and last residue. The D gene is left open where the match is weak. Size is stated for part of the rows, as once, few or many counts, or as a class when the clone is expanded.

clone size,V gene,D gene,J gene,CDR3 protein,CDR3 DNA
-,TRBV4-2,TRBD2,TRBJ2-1,CASSQGSPSGGYNEQFF,TGTGCCAGCAGCCAAGGGTCGCCTAGCGGGGGGTACAATGAGCAGTTCTTC
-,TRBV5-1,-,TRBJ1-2,CASSNQPGVDYGYTF,TGCGCCAGCAGCAATCAACCGGGGGTAGACTATGGCTACACCTTC
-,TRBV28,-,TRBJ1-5,CASSFPQGGQPQHF,TGTGCCAGCAGTTTCCCACAGGGCGGCCAGCCCCAGCATTTT
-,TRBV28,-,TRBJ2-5,CASSLVTGQETQYF,TGTGCCAGCAGTTTGGTCACAGGACAAGAGACCCAGTACTTC
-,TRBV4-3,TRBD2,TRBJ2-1,CASSQEPSGARKGNEQFF,TGCGCCAGCAGCCAAGAACCTAGCGGGGCACGAAAGGGCAATGAGCAGTTCTTC
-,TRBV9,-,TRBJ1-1,CASTMGGDTEAFF,TGTGCCAGCACCATGGGGGGGGACACTGAAGCTTTCTTT
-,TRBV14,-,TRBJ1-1,CASSPLPGQRLSTEAFF,TGTGCCAGCAGCCCTCTACCGGGACAACGACTTTCCACTGAAGCTTTCTTT
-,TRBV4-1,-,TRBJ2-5,CASSQDSGNQETQYF,TGCGCCAGCAGCCAGGACAGTGGGAACCAAGAGACCCAGTACTTC
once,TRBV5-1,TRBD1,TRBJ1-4,CASSWQGASGEKLFF,TGCGCCAGCAGCTGGCAGGGGGCTTCTGGTGAAAAACTGTTTTTT
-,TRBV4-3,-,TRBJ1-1,CASSGRISETGLNTEAFF,TGCGCCAGCAGCGGGCGGATCTCTGAAACAGGACTGAACACTGAAGCTTTCTTT
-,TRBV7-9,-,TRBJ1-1,CASSLLTDNTEAFF,TGTGCCAGCAGCTTACTGACAGATAACACTGAAGCTTTCTTT
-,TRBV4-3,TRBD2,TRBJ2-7,CASSQDSSGSTDEQYF,TGCGCCAGCAGCCAAGATAGTAGCGGGAGCACCGACGAGCAGTACTTC
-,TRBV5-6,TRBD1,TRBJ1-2,CASSLDRGPYGYTF,TGTGCCAGCAGCTTGGACAGGGGGCCCTATGGCTACACCTTC
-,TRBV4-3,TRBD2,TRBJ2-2,CASSQLIWGGTGELFF,TGCGCCAGCAGCCAATTAATTTGGGGGGGCACCGGGGAGCTGTTTTTT
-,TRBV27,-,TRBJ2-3,CASSLSGGLSTDTQYF,TGTGCCAGCAGTTTATCTGGGGGCCTTAGCACAGATACGCAGTATTTT
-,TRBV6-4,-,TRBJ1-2,CASSDSVGNYGYTF,TGTGCCAGCAGTGACTCGGTTGGCAACTATGGCTACACCTTC
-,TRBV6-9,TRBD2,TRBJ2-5,CASSSPRDSGDQETQYF,TGTGCCAGCAGCTCCCCCCGGGATAGCGGGGACCAAGAGACCCAGTACTTC